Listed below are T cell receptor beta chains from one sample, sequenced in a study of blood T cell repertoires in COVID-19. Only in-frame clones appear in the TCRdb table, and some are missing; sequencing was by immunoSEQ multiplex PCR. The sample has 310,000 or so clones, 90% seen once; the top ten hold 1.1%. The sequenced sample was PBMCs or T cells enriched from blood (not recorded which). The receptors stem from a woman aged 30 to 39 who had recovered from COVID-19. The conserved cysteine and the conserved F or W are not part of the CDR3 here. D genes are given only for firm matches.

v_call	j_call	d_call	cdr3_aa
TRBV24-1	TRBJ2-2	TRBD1	ATSDDRVTGELF
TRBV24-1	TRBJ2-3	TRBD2	ATSVLAGGTDTQY
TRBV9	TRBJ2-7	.	ASSAGDSYEQY
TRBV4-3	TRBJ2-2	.	ASSLTGAATGELF
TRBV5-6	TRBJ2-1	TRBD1	ASSSTGQGADNEQF
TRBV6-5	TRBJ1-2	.	ASNSENNYGYT
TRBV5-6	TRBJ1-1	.	ASSLAITALSNTEAF
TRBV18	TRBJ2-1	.	ASSPAGYEQF
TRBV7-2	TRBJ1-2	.	ASSSLQGAYGYT
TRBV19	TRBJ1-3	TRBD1	ASSIRDRVAGNTIY
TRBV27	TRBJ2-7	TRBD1	ASSSRQGAAEQY
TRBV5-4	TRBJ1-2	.	ASSRSEGPYGYT
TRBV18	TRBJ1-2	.	ASSPQGDERVDGYT
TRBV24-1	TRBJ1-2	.	ATSDFIEILTGPGYT
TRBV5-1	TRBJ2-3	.	ASSLADPLMGTDTQY
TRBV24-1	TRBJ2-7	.	ATSIGTGSSYEQY
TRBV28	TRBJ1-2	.	ASIGRSGSNLDYGYT
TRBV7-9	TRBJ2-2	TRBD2	ASSLPKLAPNTGELF
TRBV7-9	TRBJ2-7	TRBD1	ASSPRGQPHEQY
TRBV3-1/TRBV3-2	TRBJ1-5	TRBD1	ASSPGQGGQPQH
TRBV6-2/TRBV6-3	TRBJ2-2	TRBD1	ASSYLQGSGELF
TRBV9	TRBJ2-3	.	ASSVPNIAPDTQY
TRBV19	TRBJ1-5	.	ASTPSGGSNQPQH
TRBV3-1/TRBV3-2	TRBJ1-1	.	ASSQRTEAF
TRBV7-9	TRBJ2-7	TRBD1	ASSLALMGDRPYEQY
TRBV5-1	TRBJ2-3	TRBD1	ASRLGQGGSTDTQY
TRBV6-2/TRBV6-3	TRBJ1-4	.	ASSYSSLSRAEEKLF
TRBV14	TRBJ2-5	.	ASSQITAKETQY
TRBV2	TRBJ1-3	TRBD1	ASSGGQGNSGNTIY
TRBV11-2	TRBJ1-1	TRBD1	ASKRQGGTTEAF
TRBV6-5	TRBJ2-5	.	ASTPDQETQY
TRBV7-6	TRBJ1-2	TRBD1	ASSLDGTGDGYT
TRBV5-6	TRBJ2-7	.	ASDSWTEGFGFEQY
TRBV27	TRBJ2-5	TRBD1	ASRRTGEETQY
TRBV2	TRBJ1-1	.	ASSEAQGYGQDTEAF
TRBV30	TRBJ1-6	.	AWDRGTNSPLH
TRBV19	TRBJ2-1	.	ASSIVLDNEQF
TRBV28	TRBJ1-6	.	ASSRLTGLFASPLH
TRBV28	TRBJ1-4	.	ASSSGGTNEKLF
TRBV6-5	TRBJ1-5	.	ASSLGQSQPQH
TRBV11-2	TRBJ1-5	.	ASSLDRGTGGQPQH
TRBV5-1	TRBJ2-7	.	ASSTITGSEQY
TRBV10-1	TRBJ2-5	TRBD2	ASSSQRLAGGETQY
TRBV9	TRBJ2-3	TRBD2	ASRIGLADTDTQY
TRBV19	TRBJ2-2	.	ASSSPGLPGTGELF
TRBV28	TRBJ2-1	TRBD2	ASSLLLAGGGNNEQF
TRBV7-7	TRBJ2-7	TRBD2	ASSPRTSGFMEQY
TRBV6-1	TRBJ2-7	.	ASSETGTGFGEQY
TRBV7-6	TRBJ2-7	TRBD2	ASSRRTSGNYEQY
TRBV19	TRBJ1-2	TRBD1	ASSLTGTGSWGYT
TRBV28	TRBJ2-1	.	ASSQGGALPYNEQF
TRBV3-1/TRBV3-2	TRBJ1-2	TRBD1	ASSTGVGYT
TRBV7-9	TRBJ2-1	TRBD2	ASSFRRGLAENEQF
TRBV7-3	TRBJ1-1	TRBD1	ATEGDSLLGEYTEAF
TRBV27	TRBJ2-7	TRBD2	ASSTYGTSSYEQY
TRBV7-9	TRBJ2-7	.	ASSPDSNPPYEQY
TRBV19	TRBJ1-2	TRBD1	ASSARGLDYGYT
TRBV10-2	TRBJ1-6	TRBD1	ASSESGTGSNSPLH
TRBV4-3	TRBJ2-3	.	ASSQGKVGNNTQY